These 31 T cell receptor beta chains share one sample of origin, sequenced in a study of cytomegalovirus exposure and HLA in healthy donors. The PCR contained 60 Vbeta and 13 Jbeta primers. The data were produced by immunoSEQ multiplex PCR, yet TCRdb's version contains in-frame clones alone and is incomplete. The table records around 130,000 clones, roughly three fifths of them present only once. Sequencing was carried out using PBMCs. Receptor source: a middle-aged woman in good health and CMV-seropositive.

The chain combines TRBV18 with TRBJ1-5; D uncertain. The germline V gene has CDR1 KGHSH and CDR2 LQKENI. The CDR3 contains 14 residues. Trimming removed 3 bases from V and 1 base from J, with 7 bases in between. The CDR3 DNA reads TGTGCCAGCTCACCCACAGAGAGCAATCAGCCCCAGCATTTT. Translated: CASSPTESNQPQHF.

The rearrangement uses TRBV5-1 and TRBJ1-4; D is undetermined. This CDR3 spans 15 amino acids. The ends were cut back, 0 bases at V and 4 bases at J, with 10 bases in the middle. Germline V gene sequence: CDR1 SGHRS, CDR2 YFSETQ. The CDR3 DNA reads as TGCGCCAGCAGCTTGGGAGCAAAAAGTAATGAAAAACTGTTTTTT. It yields the protein CASSLGAKSNEKLFF.

The chain links TRBV6-1 to TRBJ2-1, with 9 positions matching TRBD2. The ends lost 7 bases at V and 4 bases at J; junction bases unmatched: 8. Germline loops: CDR1 MNHNS, CDR2 SASEGT. The CDR3 has 15 residues. The CDR3 region is CASTRGAGGYNEQFF. CDR3 sequence (DNA): TGTGCCAGCACCAGAGGAGCGGGGGGTTACAATGAGCAGTTCTTC.

This CDR3 reads CASSQEGGHRGLQYF. The CDR3 coding sequence is TGCGCCAGCAGCCAAGAAGGAGGCCACAGGGGTTTGCAGTACTTC. The chain recombines TRBV4-1 with TRBJ2-7, with TRBD1 matching over 7 bases. V lost 0 bases to trimming and J lost 9 bases; unmatched junction nucleotides: 11. Germline V gives CDR1 MGHRA, CDR2 YSYEKL. The CDR3 spans 15 residues.

The chain carries TRBV5-1 and TRBJ2-3, with a possible D match to TRBD2 (5 bases). Trimming took off 5 bases at V and 6 bases at J, with 16 bases between the two ends. Looked up from germline, CDR1 is SGHRS and CDR2 is YFSETQ. CDR3 length equals 14 residues. The CDR3 is CASREGPLRDTQYF. CDR3 DNA sequence: TGCGCCAGCAGAGAGGGTCCACTGAGGGATACGCAGTATTTT. Looking up the rest from reference TRBV5-1 and TRBJ2-3 gives the full variable domain: KAGVTQTPRYLIKTRGQQVTLSCSPISGHRSVSWYQQTPGQGLQFLFEYFSETQRNKGNFPGRFSGRQFSNSRSEMNVSTLELGDSALYLCASREGPLRDTQYFGPGTRLTVL.

This sequence joins TRBV18 and TRBJ1-5; D uncertain. This CDR3 contains 14 residues. Per the germline V gene, CDR1 is KGHSH and CDR2 is LQKENI. Between the trimmed V and J ends, which lost 2 bases and 3 bases, there was a span of 8 bases. CDR3 sequence reads: CASSPGQSNQPQHF. Written as DNA, the CDR3 is TGTGCCAGCTCACCAGGCCAGTCCAATCAGCCCCAGCATTTT.

The sample holds a few counts of this clone. The rearrangement uses TRBV5-1 and TRBJ2-1, with a weak D call TRBD1 (5 bases). The CDR3 runs to 15 residues. Germline CDR1 SGHRS, CDR2 YFSETQ. The V end lost 0 bases, the J end lost 0 bases, and 7 bases lay between the germline ends. The DNA of the CDR3 is TGCGCCAGCAGCTTGGACAGGAGCTCCTACAATGAGCAGTTCTTC. Amino acid sequence: CASSLDRSSYNEQFF.

A few counts support this clone. V is TRBV10-3 and J is TRBJ2-7, with 8 bases aligning to TRBD2. CDR1 is ENHRY and CDR2 is SYGVKD in the germline V gene. With 4 bases clipped from V and 0 bases from J, the junction kept 11 bases outside the gene matches. The CDR3 contains 17 residues. In nucleotides, the CDR3 is TGTGCCATCAGTGGGACGGTAACTAGCGGCAGCTCCTACGAGCAGTACTTC. It translates to CAISGTVTSGSSYEQYF.

This chain joins TRBV6-5 and TRBJ2-7, with 10 bases fitting TRBD2. CDR1 and CDR2 (germline): MNHEY, SVGAGI. The CDR3 is made up of 15 amino acids. After removal of 5 bases from V and 5 bases from J, the junction contained 9 bases not matched to a gene. CDR3 amino acids: CASSVTTSGSNEQYF. The CDR3 DNA follows: TGTGCCAGCAGTGTAACGACTAGCGGGTCCAACGAGCAGTACTTC.

The chain couples TRBV6-1 to TRBJ2-1; 8 positions agree with TRBD1. J gave up 3 bases and V 4 bases, and 11 bases lay outside the gene matches. This CDR3 is built from 17 residues. The V gene's germline CDR1 is MNHNS and CDR2 SASEGT. This CDR3 is CASSVGPWTGNYNEQFF. Written as DNA, the CDR3 is TGTGCCAGCAGTGTGGGCCCTTGGACAGGGAACTACAATGAGCAGTTCTTC.

The V and J genes are TRBV10-2 and TRBJ2-3; D may be TRBD2 (6 bases). Germline V gene lookup returns CDR1 WSHSY and CDR2 SAAADI. This CDR3 comprises 16 residues. The ends were cut back, 0 bases at V and 1 base at J, with 11 bases in the middle. DNA for the CDR3: TGCGCCAGCAGTGAGTCCGAGTGGGGGGGCACAGATACGCAGTATTTT. It yields the protein CASSESEWGGTDTQYF.

A few counts support this clone. The genes are TRBV25-1 and TRBJ2-1; 7 positions match TRBD2. The CDR3 is 16 residues long. The germline CDR1 and CDR2 sequences are MGHDK and SYGVNS. The J segment lost 6 bases and the V segment lost 1 base, leaving 9 bases of the junction unmatched. The DNA of the CDR3 is TGTGCCAGCAGTGAATCTGGCGGGAGACTCTCCAATGAGCAGTTCTTC. Protein product: CASSESGGRLSNEQFF.

This clone was observed a handful of times. The chain combines TRBV19 with TRBJ2-1; possible D gene TRBD2, 5 bases. The CDR3 totals 15 residues. The germline gives CDR1 LNHDA, CDR2 SQIVND (reference sequence). Trimming took 0 bases from V and 2 from J, leaving 8 bases between them. For the CDR3, the DNA is TGTGCCAGTAGTATAGAACCGGGGACCTACAATGAGCAGTTCTTC. Amino acid sequence: CASSIEPGTYNEQFF.

The table lists this clone with a few counts. This chain links TRBV6-1 with TRBJ2-7; D gene unclear. This CDR3 comprises 14 residues. V was clipped by 2 bases and J by 5 bases, with 13 bases between them. Germline loops: CDR1 MNHNS, CDR2 SASEGT. CDR3 residues: CASSEQAGIDEQYF. The CDR3 coding sequence is TGTGCCAGCAGTGAACAGGCAGGCATCGACGAGCAGTACTTC.

This chain joins TRBV4-1 and TRBJ1-2, with D perhaps matching TRBD1 (6 bases). The V gene lost 0 bases and the J gene lost 1 base, with 12 bases spanning the gap. The germline gives CDR1 MGHRA, CDR2 YSYEKL. The length of the CDR3 is 16 residues. The CDR3 here is CASSQDRTELNYGYTF. The DNA for the CDR3 is TGCGCCAGCAGCCAAGATCGGACAGAACTTAACTATGGCTACACCTTC.

This clone was detected a few times. The J gene is TRBJ1-1, the V gene TRBV10-1; maybe TRBD1 (5 bases). The CDR3 length is 14 residues. V lost 0 bases and J lost 12, with 17 bases in between. Germline V CDR1 and CDR2: WNHNN, SYGVQD (reference sequence). CDR3 sequence (DNA): TGCGCCAGCAGTGAGTCTGGGGCGGGACTTGTAACTTTCTTT. Translation gives CASSESGAGLVTFF.

This clone was picked up a small number of times. This chain joins TRBV10-3 and TRBJ2-7; 8 bases map to TRBD1. The CDR3 totals 14 residues. Germline V lookup: CDR1 ENHRY, CDR2 SYGVKD. J was trimmed by 3 bases and V by 2 bases; bases with no gene match: 3. The DNA of the CDR3 is TGTGCCATCAGTGAGGGCAGGGGGCACTACGAGCAGTACTTC. This translates into CAISEGRGHYEQYF.

This clone was detected a few times. This chain links TRBV6-5 with TRBJ1-2, with D possibly TRBD1 on 5 matching bases. Germline lookup yields CDR1 MNHEY and CDR2 SVGAGI. V dropped 6 bases and J dropped 5 bases, with 13 bases sitting between them. There are 13 residues in the CDR3. This chain's CDR3 is CASSPGTEYGYTF. Here the CDR3 DNA reads TGTGCCAGCAGCCCCGGGACTGAGTATGGCTACACCTTC.

CDR3 residues: CASSLDYTTTGAFF. Here the CDR3 DNA reads TGTGCCAGCAGCTTGGATTACACGACTACGGGAGCTTTCTTT. This chain joins TRBV5-6 and TRBJ1-1; no reliable D call. The V and J ends lost 0 bases and 10 bases respectively, with 16 bases between them. CDR1 is SGHDT and CDR2 is YYEEEE in the germline V gene. This CDR3 comprises 14 residues.

The DNA of the CDR3 is TGTGCCAGCAGCCAAGATCGAGGGAACGGGGAGCTGTTTTTT. Its protein product is CASSQDRGNGELFF. This sequence joins TRBV4-2 and TRBJ2-2; maybe TRBD2 (5 bases). The CDR3 extends over 14 amino acids. Per germline, CDR1 LGHNA and CDR2 YNFKEQ. Trimming stripped 0 bases from V and 7 bases from J, with 9 bases between.

This rearrangement joins TRBV25-1 to TRBJ1-2; D may be TRBD1 (6 bases). The CDR3 runs 13 residues. V lost 6 bases, J lost 12 bases, and 20 bases lay in between. CDR1 MGHDK and CDR2 SYGVNS come from the germline V gene. CDR3 in DNA: TGTGCCAGCAGCGGCGTGGGGGCTGGACCTAACACCTTC. As protein: CASSGVGAGPNTF.

The chain uses TRBV25-1 and TRBJ1-4; 8 nucleotides line up with TRBD1. V lost 5 bases to trimming and J lost 4 bases; unmatched junction nucleotides: 3. The CDR3 sequence is 14 residues long. CDR1 is MGHDK and CDR2 is SYGVNS in the germline V gene. The CDR3 DNA sequence: TGTGCCAGCAGTACAGGGGGGAATAATGAAAAACTGTTTTTT. Amino acids: CASSTGGNNEKLFF.

The chain combines TRBV6-5 with TRBJ1-3; a weak D match, TRBD1 (6 bases). The CDR3 spans 14 residues. Germline-derived CDR1 and CDR2 are MNHEY and SVGAGI. V lost 4 bases and J lost 2, with 9 bases in between. CDR3 in amino acids: CASSSQGAGNTIYF. The CDR3 DNA reads as TGTGCCAGCAGTTCACAGGGTGCTGGAAACACCATATATTTT.

This chain links TRBV30 with TRBJ2-1; TRBD2 aligns across 11 bases. Germline-derived CDR1 and CDR2 are GTSNPN and SVGIG (reference sequence). The CDR3 has 15 amino acids. V shed 3 bases, J shed 5 bases, and the junction held 6 bases outside the gene matches. The CDR3 protein is CAWRKGTSGHNEQFF. In DNA, the CDR3 is TGTGCCTGGAGAAAAGGGACTAGCGGCCACAATGAGCAGTTCTTC.

The chain couples TRBV18 to TRBJ2-7, with TRBD1 matching over 8 bases. In germline, CDR1 is KGHSH, CDR2 LQKENI. The CDR3 spans 14 residues. V gave up 2 bases and J gave up 5 bases; unmatched junction bases: 5. The CDR3 nucleotides read TGTGCCAGCTCACCATTGGACAGGGTCCACGAGCAGTACTTC. Translation gives CASSPLDRVHEQYF.

The chain has TRBV19 and TRBJ2-1; a weak D match, TRBD2 (5 bases). V lost 5 bases to trimming and J lost 0 bases, with 11 bases between them. CDR1 and CDR2 (germline): LNHDA, SQIVND (reference sequence). The CDR3 contains 15 residues. As DNA, the CDR3 is TGTGCCAGTAGTGGACTGCTCTACTCCTACAATGAGCAGTTCTTC. As protein: CASSGLLYSYNEQFF.

V gene TRBV6-1 combines with J gene TRBJ2-3, with TRBD2 matching 11 bases. V lost 3 bases, J lost 2 bases, and 4 bases stayed unmatched. The CDR3 is made up of 16 amino acids. In germline, CDR1 is MNHNS, CDR2 SASEGT. For the CDR3, the DNA is TGTGCCAGCAGTGACACTAGCGGGAGTGTCACAGATACGCAGTATTTT. Translated, it gives CASSDTSGSVTDTQYF.

The chain is built from TRBV9 and TRBJ1-4, with D unclear. The V and J ends lost 0 bases and 7 bases respectively, with 7 bases between them. CDR1 and CDR2 (germline): SGDLS, YYNGEE. This CDR3 is built from 13 residues. CDR3 sequence reads: CASSVGAGEKLFF. For the CDR3, the DNA is TGTGCCAGCAGCGTAGGGGCGGGTGAAAAACTGTTTTTT.

The chain links TRBV2 to TRBJ1-1, with 9 bases aligning to TRBD1. Germline assignment: CDR1 SNHLY and CDR2 FYNNEI. With 4 bases clipped from V and 1 base from J, the junction kept 4 bases outside the gene matches. CDR3 length: 15 amino acids. The CDR3 protein is CASSGTGAGNTEAFF. CDR3 nucleotides: TGTGCCAGCAGTGGGACAGGGGCCGGGAACACTGAAGCTTTCTTT.

The V gene is TRBV28, the J gene TRBJ2-3, with 7 bases matching TRBD2. The CDR3 consists of 15 residues. The germline V gene encodes CDR1 MDHEN and CDR2 SYDVKM. The ends lost 3 bases at V and 2 bases at J; junction bases unmatched: 5. As DNA, the CDR3 is TGTGCCAGCAGTTTGGCGGCGGGAGCCACAGATACGCAGTATTTT. Its translation: CASSLAAGATDTQYF.

The rearrangement links TRBV19 to TRBJ1-1; D is undetermined. V was trimmed by 10 bases and J by 3 bases, leaving 18 bases between them. Per germline, CDR1 LNHDA and CDR2 SQIVND (reference sequence). The CDR3 length is 14 residues. The CDR3 nucleotides read TGTGCCATCAAGCGGTCCGGTTCGGACACTGAAGCTTTCTTT. This codes for CAIKRSGSDTEAFF.